This T cell receptor (beta chain) was documented in a study of response to subunit inactivated influenza vaccine. Germline V gene sequence: CDR1 DFQATT, CDR2 SNEGSKA (reference sequence). V was shortened by 0 bases and J by 4 bases, with 9 bases between the two germline ends. The CDR3 covers 13 residues. In its sample, this clonotype was seen a few times. TCRdb reanalysed the RT-PCR reads using MiXCR and keeps one entry per CDR3 protein. The sample carries around 530,000 distinct CDR3 sequences, over 9.5% recorded once. Here the sequenced sample was PBMCs from blood, taken on the day of vaccination. The chain is built from TRBV20-1 and TRBJ1-1; D gene uncertain. The sequence was obtained from a middle-aged man who received an inactivated influenza vaccine. The CDR3 sequence: CSARDLVATEAFF. The CDR3 DNA follows: TGCAGTGCTAGAGATCTTGTGGCCACTGAAGCTTTCTTT.